This is a list of T cell receptor beta chains from one sample in a study of CD8 T cells in Susac syndrome. TCRdb recomputed calls from the immunoSEQ multiplex PCR reads with MiXCR, one row per CDR3 protein. This sample has about 150,000 distinct CDR3 sequences, with about 95% found just once. The sequencing sample was made of CD4+ T cells from PBMCs. Receptors originate from a human donor with Susac syndrome. The CDR3 runs from the conserved cysteine through the conserved F or W. Each record gives: J gene, D gene, clone size, V gene, CDR3 DNA, CDR3 protein. D genes are given only for firm matches. Clone size is given for some rows only: seen once, a few or many times, or a class if the clone is expanded.

J gene: TRBJ2-3; D gene: NA; clone size: NA; V gene: TRBV12-3/TRBV12-4; CDR3 DNA: TGTGCCAGCAGTTTAGGTGTGAGTGGGGGAGATACGCAGTATTTT; CDR3 protein: CASSLGVSGGDTQYF
J gene: TRBJ1-5; D gene: NA; clone size: NA; V gene: TRBV20-1; CDR3 DNA: TGCAGTGCTAGCCAGGGCGGCGGGGCTCATCAGCCCCAGCATTTT; CDR3 protein: CSASQGGGAHQPQHF
J gene: TRBJ2-7; D gene: TRBD1; clone size: NA; V gene: TRBV10-3; CDR3 DNA: TGTGCCATCAGTGAGTCGACTCGTGGACAGGCCGTTTACGAGCAGTACTTC; CDR3 protein: CAISESTRGQAVYEQYF
J gene: TRBJ2-5; D gene: NA; clone size: NA; V gene: TRBV7-8; CDR3 DNA: TGTGCCAGCAGCTTAGGACGGAACCAAGAGACCCAGTACTTC; CDR3 protein: CASSLGRNQETQYF
J gene: TRBJ1-5; D gene: TRBD1; clone size: NA; V gene: TRBV7-2; CDR3 DNA: TGTGCCAGCAGCCCGGGACAGGTCAATCAGCCCCAGCATTTT; CDR3 protein: CASSPGQVNQPQHF
J gene: TRBJ2-3; D gene: NA; clone size: NA; V gene: TRBV29-1; CDR3 DNA: TGCAGCGGGAAGCGGCGGGGCGTCACAGATACGCAGTATTTT; CDR3 protein: CSGKRRGVTDTQYF
J gene: TRBJ2-1; D gene: NA; clone size: few; V gene: TRBV7-3; CDR3 DNA: TGTGCCAGCAGCCCTAGGGGAACCTACAATGAGCAGTTCTTC; CDR3 protein: CASSPRGTYNEQFF
J gene: TRBJ1-5; D gene: NA; clone size: NA; V gene: TRBV7-2; CDR3 DNA: TGTGCCAGCAGCCATTACAGGGCCGATCAGCCCCAGCATTTT; CDR3 protein: CASSHYRADQPQHF
J gene: TRBJ1-4; D gene: NA; clone size: NA; V gene: TRBV20-1; CDR3 DNA: TGCAGTGCTAGAGGGCGGCATGAAAAACTGTTTTTT; CDR3 protein: CSARGRHEKLFF
J gene: TRBJ2-1; D gene: TRBD1; clone size: NA; V gene: TRBV19; CDR3 DNA: TGTGCCAGTACCTCCCGGGGACAGGGGACTATTGAGCAGTTCTTC; CDR3 protein: CASTSRGQGTIEQFF
J gene: TRBJ2-2; D gene: NA; clone size: NA; V gene: TRBV2; CDR3 DNA: TGTGCCAGCAGTGGGCAGGGGACCGGGGAGCTGTTTTTT; CDR3 protein: CASSGQGTGELFF
J gene: TRBJ2-2; D gene: NA; clone size: NA; V gene: TRBV29-1; CDR3 DNA: TGCAGCGTTGAAGAGGACGGGAGCACCGGGGAGCTGTTTTTT; CDR3 protein: CSVEEDGSTGELFF
J gene: TRBJ2-7; D gene: NA; clone size: NA; V gene: TRBV7-8; CDR3 DNA: TGTGCCAGCAGCGGGGAGACAGACGAGCAGTACTTC; CDR3 protein: CASSGETDEQYF
J gene: TRBJ2-7; D gene: TRBD2; clone size: NA; V gene: TRBV20-1; CDR3 DNA: TGCAGTGCTGTTAGCGGGAGCTCCTACGAGCAGTACTTC; CDR3 protein: CSAVSGSSYEQYF
J gene: TRBJ1-1; D gene: NA; clone size: NA; V gene: TRBV10-3; CDR3 DNA: TGTGCCACCAGGGGACACTTGAACACTGAAGCTTTCTTT; CDR3 protein: CATRGHLNTEAFF
J gene: TRBJ2-3; D gene: NA; clone size: NA; V gene: TRBV27; CDR3 DNA: TGTGCCAGCAGTCAGTTAGGTACTGGCTCAGATACGCAGTATTTT; CDR3 protein: CASSQLGTGSDTQYF
J gene: TRBJ2-5; D gene: NA; clone size: NA; V gene: TRBV29-1; CDR3 DNA: TGCAGCGTTCGAAGGGGGTTTGAGACCCAGTACTTC; CDR3 protein: CSVRRGFETQYF
J gene: TRBJ1-2; D gene: NA; clone size: once; V gene: TRBV12-3/TRBV12-4; CDR3 DNA: TGTGCCAGCAGTCCCCTTGCAACTGGCTACACCTTC; CDR3 protein: CASSPLATGYTF
J gene: TRBJ2-7; D gene: NA; clone size: NA; V gene: TRBV9; CDR3 DNA: TGTGCCAGCAGTAGCGCCCCTACGTTGGAGCAGTACTTC; CDR3 protein: CASSSAPTLEQYF
J gene: TRBJ1-5; D gene: NA; clone size: NA; V gene: TRBV20-1; CDR3 DNA: TGCAGTGCTAGAAGGGCAGGGGCGAAATCTGAATATCAGCCCCAGCATTTT; CDR3 protein: CSARRAGAKSEYQPQHF
J gene: TRBJ2-1; D gene: TRBD2; clone size: NA; V gene: TRBV10-2; CDR3 DNA: TGCGCCAGCAGTTCGACTAGCGGGGGGTTCAATGAGCAGTTCTTC; CDR3 protein: CASSSTSGGFNEQFF
J gene: TRBJ2-1; D gene: NA; clone size: NA; V gene: TRBV4-1; CDR3 DNA: TGCGCCAGCAGCCAAGCCGCGGGGCCTGAGCAGTTCTTC; CDR3 protein: CASSQAAGPEQFF
J gene: TRBJ2-3; D gene: TRBD2; clone size: NA; V gene: TRBV7-9; CDR3 DNA: TGTGCCAGCAGCGGGAGGGGAGATACGCAGTATTTT; CDR3 protein: CASSGRGDTQYF
J gene: TRBJ2-1; D gene: TRBD2; clone size: NA; V gene: TRBV7-9; CDR3 DNA: TGTGCCAGCAGCTTAGCGGGGGGGGACAATGAGCAGTTCTTC; CDR3 protein: CASSLAGGDNEQFF
J gene: TRBJ1-2; D gene: NA; clone size: NA; V gene: TRBV5-1; CDR3 DNA: TGCGCCAGCAGCTCCGGAGGGTCGAGCTATGGCTACACCTTC; CDR3 protein: CASSSGGSSYGYTF
J gene: TRBJ2-3; D gene: NA; clone size: NA; V gene: TRBV7-9; CDR3 DNA: TGTGCCAGCAGCTCCGGGGGCCCGGCCACAGATACGCAGTATTTT; CDR3 protein: CASSSGGPATDTQYF
J gene: TRBJ1-5; D gene: TRBD1; clone size: NA; V gene: TRBV28; CDR3 DNA: TGTGCCAGCAGTATCCGACAGGGAGGCAATCAGCCCCAGCATTTT; CDR3 protein: CASSIRQGGNQPQHF
J gene: TRBJ2-3; D gene: TRBD2; clone size: NA; V gene: TRBV29-1; CDR3 DNA: TGCAGCGTTGAGCTAGCGGGGGCCACAGATACGCAGTATTTT; CDR3 protein: CSVELAGATDTQYF
J gene: TRBJ1-2; D gene: NA; clone size: once; V gene: TRBV7-9; CDR3 DNA: TGTGCCAGCAGCCCACCGGGCGGTACCTATGGCTACACCTTC; CDR3 protein: CASSPPGGTYGYTF
J gene: TRBJ2-7; D gene: TRBD2; clone size: few; V gene: TRBV7-2; CDR3 DNA: TGTGCCAGCAGCTTGACTAGCGCCTACGAGCAGTACTTC; CDR3 protein: CASSLTSAYEQYF
J gene: TRBJ1-1; D gene: NA; clone size: NA; V gene: TRBV18; CDR3 DNA: TGTGCCAGCTCAACAGATATGAACACTGAAGCTTTCTTT; CDR3 protein: CASSTDMNTEAFF